These T cell receptor beta chains were read from a single sample in a study of blood T cell repertoires in COVID-19. TCRdb's copy holds only in-frame clones and misses some; the assay was immunoSEQ multiplex PCR. The sample records roughly 230,000 clones, 90% being singletons. Sample: peripheral blood. The receptors here all came from a woman in her sixties with COVID-19, enrolled during active disease. The CDR3 runs from the conserved cysteine through the conserved F or W. A D gene is named only where the DNA matches it firmly. Clone size appears in some rows only: once, few, many, or a class for an expanded clone.

j_call	v_call	clone_size	d_call	cdr3_length	cdr3_aa	cdr3_nt
TRBJ1-4	TRBV7-2	-	TRBD1	13	CASSQGEAEKLFF	TGTGCCAGCAGCCAGGGGGAGGCGGAAAAACTGTTTTTT
TRBJ1-4	TRBV3-1/TRBV3-2	-	-	14	CASSQRGTNEKLFF	TGTGCCAGCAGCCAAAGGGGTACTAATGAAAAACTGTTTTTT
TRBJ1-6	TRBV25-1	-	TRBD1	14	CASRIGQGAAPLHF	TGTGCCAGCAGAATTGGACAGGGGGCGGCACCCCTCCACTTT
TRBJ2-1	TRBV5-4	-	TRBD2	14	CASSRGGSGDEQFF	TGTGCCAGCAGTCGGGGGGGCTCTGGAGATGAGCAGTTCTTC
TRBJ2-5	TRBV4-2	-	TRBD2	17	CASSQVAGLAAQETQYF	TGTGCCAGCAGCCAAGTCGCGGGACTAGCGGCACAAGAGACCCAGTACTTC
TRBJ1-2	TRBV7-2	-	TRBD1	15	CASSLTGGSNYGYTF	TGTGCCAGCAGCTTAACAGGGGGCTCCAACTATGGCTACACCTTC
TRBJ1-4	TRBV19	-	-	15	CASSVDRATNEKLFF	TGTGCCAGTAGTGTCGACAGAGCAACTAATGAAAAACTGTTTTTT
TRBJ2-2	TRBV5-1	-	TRBD1	16	CASSLDWDRVPGELFF	TGCGCCAGCAGCTTGGACTGGGACAGGGTCCCCGGGGAGCTGTTTTTT
TRBJ1-2	TRBV5-1	-	-	15	CASSFSRSPNYGYTF	TGCGCCAGCAGCTTTTCGAGATCCCCTAACTATGGCTACACCTTC
TRBJ2-7	TRBV9	once	-	13	CASSEAGTYEQYF	TGTGCCAGCAGCGAGGCAGGCACCTACGAGCAGTACTTC
TRBJ1-2	TRBV27	-	TRBD1	16	CASSLRGTGLTYGYTF	TGTGCCAGCAGTTTACGGGGGACAGGGCTCACCTATGGCTACACCTTC
TRBJ2-3	TRBV19	once	TRBD1	15	CASSPQGASTDTQYF	TGTGCCAGTAGCCCACAGGGGGCGTCCACAGATACGCAGTATTTT
TRBJ2-7	TRBV27	-	-	12	CASSFLLPSLDF	TGTGCCAGCAGTTTCCTTCTACCATCCTTGGACTTC
TRBJ1-2	TRBV15	-	TRBD1	14	CATSRDRGLYGYTF	TGTGCCACCAGCAGGGACAGGGGGCTATATGGCTACACCTTC
TRBJ1-3	TRBV6-6	-	TRBD1	14	CASTTTGTGNTIYF	TGTGCCAGCACAACGACAGGGACCGGAAACACCATATATTTT
TRBJ1-1	TRBV7-2	-	TRBD1	13	CASSLGTGGEAFF	TGTGCCAGCAGCTTAGGGACAGGGGGTGAAGCTTTCTTT
TRBJ1-2	TRBV7-9	once	-	13	CASSKQGNYGYTF	TGTGCCAGCAGCAAACAGGGAAACTATGGCTACACCTTC
TRBJ2-1	TRBV5-4	-	-	16	CASSLGRGSSYNEQFF	TGTGCCAGCAGCTTGGGTAGGGGGAGCTCCTACAATGAGCAGTTCTTC
TRBJ2-1	TRBV7-2	-	TRBD2	11	CASSASGGPFF	TGTGCCAGCAGCGCCAGCGGGGGGCCGTTCTTC
TRBJ2-2	TRBV4-3	many	-	15	CASSPTPGDTGELFF	TGCGCCAGCAGCCCAACACCGGGAGACACCGGGGAGCTGTTTTTT
TRBJ1-2	TRBV4-3	few	-	20	CASSQDGPLRQVIPNYGYTF	TGCGCCAGCAGCCAAGATGGCCCTTTGAGACAGGTTATTCCTAACTATGGCTACACCTTC
TRBJ2-3	TRBV3-1/TRBV3-2	-	TRBD2	15	CASSLGGGRPDTQYF	TGTGCCAGCAGCCTCGGGGGGGGCCGGCCAGATACGCAGTATTTT
TRBJ1-6	TRBV7-9	-	-	13	CASSLGLDSPLHF	TGTGCCAGCAGCTTAGGGCTTGATTCACCCCTCCACTTT
TRBJ2-2	TRBV5-1	once	-	15	CASSLSGGSTGELFF	TGCGCCAGCAGCTTGAGCGGAGGGAGTACGGGGGAGCTGTTTTTT
TRBJ1-2	TRBV6-2/TRBV6-3	-	-	13	CASSYLLTYGYTF	TGTGCCAGCAGTTACCTGCTCACATATGGCTACACCTTC
TRBJ2-5	TRBV2	-	-	13	CASSEVNQETQYF	TGTGCCAGCAGTGAAGTCAACCAAGAGACCCAGTACTTC
TRBJ2-1	TRBV18	-	TRBD2	17	CASSRVSTSGGYNEQFF	TGTGCCAGCTCACGTGTCTCGACTAGCGGGGGCTACAATGAGCAGTTCTTC
TRBJ2-5	TRBV5-1	-	-	13	CASSLTDLETQYF	TGCGCCAGCAGCCTTACAGACCTGGAGACCCAGTACTTC
TRBJ1-1	TRBV7-3	-	-	15	CASSRDPNSRGEAFF	TGTGCCAGCAGTAGGGATCCTAATTCCAGGGGTGAAGCTTTCTTT
TRBJ2-1	TRBV4-1	-	TRBD1	14	CASSKNRGFDEQFF	TGCGCCAGCTCTAAAAACAGGGGTTTCGATGAGCAGTTCTTC
TRBJ2-7	TRBV21-1	once	-	16	CASSKGRVGGYYEQYF	TGTGCCAGCAGCAAAGGAAGGGTCGGGGGTTACTACGAGCAGTACTTC
TRBJ1-3	TRBV3-1/TRBV3-2	-	-	14	CASSQDQGENTIYF	TGTGCCAGCAGCCAAGATCAGGGTGAAAACACCATATATTTT
TRBJ2-7	TRBV6-1	few	-	13	CASSENTNYEQYF	TGTGCCAGCAGTGAAAACACTAACTACGAGCAGTACTTC
TRBJ1-1	TRBV6-2/TRBV6-3	few	TRBD1	15	CASSYSQGLNTEAFF	TGTGCCAGCAGTTACTCACAGGGGTTGAACACTGAAGCTTTCTTT
TRBJ1-1	TRBV6-5	few	-	14	CASSHQEVNTEAFF	TGTGCCAGCAGCCACCAAGAGGTGAACACTGAAGCTTTCTTT
TRBJ1-6	TRBV6-6	once	-	16	CASSKDVRGGNSPLHF	TGTGCCAGCAGTAAGGACGTGAGGGGGGGGAATTCACCCCTCCACTTT
TRBJ1-6	TRBV10-3	-	TRBD1	14	CAIRADRVNSPLHF	TGTGCCATCAGGGCAGACAGGGTTAATTCACCCCTCCACTTT
TRBJ2-1	TRBV7-9	-	TRBD2	18	CASSLETSGGVLYNEQFF	TGTGCCAGCAGCTTGGAGACTAGCGGGGGGGTCCTATACAATGAGCAGTTCTTC
TRBJ2-2	TRBV11-2	-	TRBD2	15	CASSLEVLASGELFF	TGTGCCAGCAGCTTAGAAGTACTAGCGTCCGGGGAGCTGTTTTTT
TRBJ1-1	TRBV10-3	-	TRBD1	16	CATAGGGSAGHAEAFF	TGTGCCACGGCAGGGGGCGGGTCCGCCGGTCACGCTGAAGCTTTCTTT
TRBJ2-7	TRBV6-1	-	-	12	CASSFGAYEQYF	TGTGCCAGCTCTTTTGGAGCCTACGAGCAGTACTTC
TRBJ1-4	TRBV7-9	-	TRBD1	17	CASRWDRGFRTNEKLFF	TGTGCCAGCAGATGGGACAGGGGGTTTCGGACTAATGAAAAACTGTTTTTT
TRBJ2-5	TRBV6-5	once	TRBD2	15	CASSLRHGGEETQYF	TGTGCCAGCAGTCTACGACACGGGGGGGAAGAGACCCAGTACTTC
TRBJ2-7	TRBV27	-	-	17	CASSFTGREGGVYEQYF	TGTGCCAGCAGTTTTACAGGGCGCGAGGGGGGGGTCTACGAGCAGTACTTC
TRBJ1-5	TRBV4-3	-	TRBD1	14	CASSQVTGAQPQHF	TGCGCCAGCAGCCAAGTTACAGGGGCTCAGCCCCAGCATTTT
TRBJ1-3	TRBV18	-	-	14	CASSPWGAGNTIYF	TGTGCCAGCTCACCATGGGGGGCTGGAAACACCATATATTTT
TRBJ1-6	TRBV27	-	-	15	CASSFGGIYNSPLHF	TGTGCCAGCAGTTTTGGGGGGATCTATAATTCACCCCTCCACTTT
TRBJ1-5	TRBV19	-	-	14	CASSATGSNQPQHF	TGTGCCAGTAGTGCAACAGGGTCCAATCAGCCCCAGCATTTT
TRBJ1-1	TRBV27	-	-	16	CASSRGPGALNTEAFF	TGTGCCAGCAGTCGCGGCCCGGGAGCGTTGAACACTGAAGCTTTCTTT
TRBJ2-7	TRBV15	-	-	15	CATSRGLKPEYEQYF	TGTGCCACCAGCAGGGGACTCAAGCCAGAGTACGAGCAGTACTTC
TRBJ2-3	TRBV7-3	-	TRBD2	17	CASSLTTSGAFAGEQYF	TGTGCCAGCAGCTTAACGACAAGCGGGGCCTTTGCCGGGGAGCAGTATTTT
TRBJ2-7	TRBV5-1	-	-	14	CASSLVPRSGEQYF	TGCGCCAGCAGCTTGGTTCCACGCTCCGGCGAGCAGTACTTC
TRBJ2-3	TRBV6-6	-	-	15	CASSFRAPSTDTQYF	TGTGCCAGCAGTTTCAGGGCACCAAGCACAGATACGCAGTATTTT
TRBJ1-6	TRBV7-2	-	-	13	CASTLLQGSPLHF	TGTGCCAGCACCCTGCTGCAGGGATCACCCCTCCACTTT
TRBJ1-1	TRBV3-1/TRBV3-2	-	TRBD1	16	CTSSQVAGGFSRDAFF	TGTACCAGCAGCCAAGTCGCAGGGGGGTTTTCAAGGGACGCTTTCTTT